The 13 T cell receptor beta chains below were found in one sample sequenced in a study of regulatory T cells in long-lasting Graves disease. Time point given: newly diagnosed GD, antithyroid drugs for less than 3 months. There was RNA extracted from PBMCs, and the TCR library was made from it. Both iRepertoire HTBI primers and Arm-PCR of CDR3 regions were used to build the TCR beta libraries. MiXCR, applied by TCRdb to the multiplex PCR reads, yields one record per CDR3 protein. The table shows 530,000 or so distinct CDR3 sequences, with 16% occurring only once. The same specimen was also included in a second study, on T cells in Graves' hyperthyroidism and ophthalmopathy.

The sample in question was peripheral blood mononuclear cells (PBMCs), obtained at new diagnosis, from a patient treated with antithyroid drugs. These receptor sequences come from a man in his late teens or twenties with Graves disease.

This clonotype occurred many times. The CDR3 sequence is CASSLRGWDYGYTF. The CDR3 nucleotides are TGTGCCAGCAGTCTCCGCGGTTGGGACTATGGCTACACCTTC. The V call is TRBV28, the J call TRBJ1-2; D remains ambiguous. Germline loops: CDR1 MDHEN, CDR2 SYDVKM. Trimming cost V 5 bases and J 3 bases, with 13 bases left between them. The CDR3 runs to 14 residues.

In DNA, the CDR3 is TGTGCCAGCAGCCCCGGTGAGATAAATGAGCAGTTCTTC. The encoded protein is CASSPGEINEQFF. The chain recombines TRBV6-4 with TRBJ2-1; D remains ambiguous. Germline loops: CDR1 MRHNA, CDR2 SNTAGT. Trimming removed 6 bases from V and 7 bases from J, with 13 bases in between. The CDR3 totals 13 residues.

This clonotype was detected many times. The rearrangement uses TRBV30 and TRBJ2-7, with 7 bases lining up with TRBD1. V dropped 4 bases and J dropped 9; count of bases not matched to a gene: 21. Germline V gene sequence: CDR1 GTSNPN, CDR2 SVGIG (reference sequence). The CDR3 has 16 residues. CDR3 loop: CAWKPPSGITYRGQYF. The CDR3 DNA follows: TGTGCCTGGAAGCCCCCCAGCGGTATTACTTACAGGGGGCAGTACTTC.

In its sample, this clonotype was seen many times. In DNA, the CDR3 is TGTGCCAGCAGTTCCCCCCGGGCCGGGCGTCGAGGGTCTGAAGCTTTCTTT. Its protein product is CASSSPRAGRRGSEAFF. This chain joins TRBV28 and TRBJ1-1; no firm D call. Trimming took 4 bases from V and 6 from J, leaving 24 bases between them. This CDR3 is 17 amino acids long. The V gene's germline CDR1 is MDHEN and CDR2 SYDVKM. The full variable domain, its missing parts supplied by reference TRBV28 and TRBJ1-1, is DVKVTQSSRYLVKRTGEKVFLECVQDMDHENMFWYRQDPGLGLRLIYFSYDVKMKEKGDIPEGYSVSREKKERFSLILESASTNQTSMYLCASSSPRAGRRGSEAFFGQGTRLTVV.

This clonotype came up many times. The CDR3 DNA reads as TGTGCCAGCAGCCTTGGTAGGGGAAACGAGCAGTACTTC. It codes for CASSLGRGNEQYF. The chain recombines TRBV3-1 with TRBJ2-7; D may be TRBD1 (5 bases). Trimming removed 4 bases from V and 5 bases from J, with 12 bases in between. Per germline, CDR1 LGHDT and CDR2 YNNKEL (reference sequence). There are 13 residues in the CDR3.

This clonotype was counted ten times or more. The chain combines TRBV10-3 with TRBJ2-7; D is undetermined. The germline V and J ends were trimmed by 3 bases and 0 bases, with 9 bases remaining between them. Germline V CDR1 and CDR2: ENHRY, SYGVKD. The CDR3 has 14 amino acids. CDR3 protein: CAISDMVSSYEQYF. CDR3 nucleotide sequence: TGTGCCATCAGTGATATGGTGAGCTCCTACGAGCAGTACTTC.

This clonotype was recorded a few times. The chain recombines TRBV6-2 or TRBV6-3 with TRBJ1-2; D might be TRBD1 (5 bases). V lost 2 bases and J lost 5, with 18 bases in between. Per the germline V gene, CDR1 is MNHEY and CDR2 is SVGEGT. The CDR3 spans 16 residues. The DNA of the CDR3 is TGTGCCAGCAGTTACCCAGGGAGAGGCCGGATATATGGCTACACCTTC. Amino acids: CASSYPGRGRIYGYTF.

Many counts were recorded for this clonotype. This sequence joins TRBV7-2 and TRBJ2-1; 13 nucleotides agree with TRBD2. The V segment lost 4 bases and the J segment 15 bases; nucleotides outside the gene matches: 9. CDR1 and CDR2 (germline): SGHTA, FQGNSA. The CDR3 spans 14 residues. DNA for the CDR3: TGTGCCAGCAGCTCTAGGACTAGCGGGAGACAGCGGTTCTTC. Translated, it gives CASSSRTSGRQRFF. Supplemented by reference TRBV7-2 and TRBJ2-1, the full variable domain reads GAGVSQSPSNKVTEKGKDVELRCDPISGHTALYWYRQSLGQGLEFLIYFQGNSAPDKSGLPSDRFSAERTGGSVSTLTIQRTQQEDSAVYLCASSSRTSGRQRFFGPGTRLTVL.

This sequence joins TRBV5-1 and TRBJ1-5; 10 bases line up with TRBD1. Germline CDR1 SGHRS, CDR2 YFSETQ. This CDR3 is built from 17 residues. Trimming cost V 4 bases and J 2 bases; bases outside gene matches: 9. Here the CDR3 reads CASSPVGGTGGNQPQHF. CDR3 nucleotides: TGCGCCAGCAGCCCGGTAGGAGGGACAGGGGGCAATCAGCCCCAGCATTTT.

The sample holds many counts of this clonotype. The chain recombines TRBV11-2 with TRBJ2-4, with a tentative D call TRBD1 (6 bases). V was cut by 5 bases and J by 6 bases, with 8 bases left in between. The CDR3 is 12 amino acids. Looked up from germline, CDR1 is SGHAT and CDR2 is FQNNGV. The CDR3 loop is CASSPTGNIQYF. The CDR3 coding sequence is TGTGCCAGCAGCCCGACAGGAAACATTCAGTACTTC.

This clonotype was seen at least ten times. This chain uses TRBV20-1 with TRBJ1-1, with no clear D. V gave up 7 bases and J gave up 0 bases, with 12 bases separating them. Per germline, CDR1 DFQATT and CDR2 SNEGSKA (reference sequence). The CDR3 is made up of 13 amino acids. CDR3 DNA sequence: TGCAGTGTTGAGGGTCAGGTGAACACTGAAGCTTTCTTT. Encoded protein: CSVEGQVNTEAFF.

Only one count was recorded for this clonotype. With a much larger clone just one base away, this may be a read error. The CDR3 region is CASSLWSTFPYNEQFF. As DNA, the CDR3 is TGTGCCAGCAGTTTATGGAGCACTTTTCCCTACAATGAGCAGTTCTTC. The chain has TRBV28 and TRBJ2-1; D gene uncertain. Trimming removed 0 bases from V and 2 bases from J, with 11 bases in between. This CDR3 is 16 amino acids long. Per the germline V gene, CDR1 is MDHEN and CDR2 is SYDVKM.

There are many counts of this clonotype. This chain links TRBV2 with TRBJ2-5, with unresolved D. The CDR3 runs 12 residues. V was clipped by 6 bases and J by 5 bases, with 10 bases between them. Looked up from germline, CDR1 is SNHLY and CDR2 is FYNNEI. The CDR3 coding sequence is TGTGCCAGCAGGGGGAATTGGGAGACCCAGTACTTC. Translated: CASRGNWETQYF.